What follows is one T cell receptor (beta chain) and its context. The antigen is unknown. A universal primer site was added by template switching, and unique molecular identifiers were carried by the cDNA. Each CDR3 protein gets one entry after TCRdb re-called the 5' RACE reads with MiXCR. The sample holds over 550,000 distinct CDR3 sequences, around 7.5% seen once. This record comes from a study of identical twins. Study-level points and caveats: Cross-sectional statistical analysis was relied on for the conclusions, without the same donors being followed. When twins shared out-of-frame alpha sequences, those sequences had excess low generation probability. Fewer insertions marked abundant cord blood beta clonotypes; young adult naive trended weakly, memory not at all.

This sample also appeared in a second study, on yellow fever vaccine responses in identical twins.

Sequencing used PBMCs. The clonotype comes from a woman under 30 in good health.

CDR3 bases: TGTGCCAGCAGTGAAGGGGGACTCGGGTACAATGAGCAGTTCTTC. It translates to CASSEGGLGYNEQFF. The V and J genes are TRBV2 and TRBJ2-1; D perhaps matches TRBD2 (6 bases). Germline CDR1 is SNHLY and CDR2 is FYNNEI. The CDR3 is made up of 15 amino acids. V dropped 1 base and J dropped 4 bases, with 11 bases sitting between them. The complete variable domain, with remaining parts taken from reference TRBV2 and TRBJ2-1, reads EPEVTQTPSHQVTQMGQEVILRCVPISNHLYFYWYRQILGQKVEFLVSFYNNEISEKSEIFDDQFSVERPDGSNFTLKIRSTKLEDSAMYFCASSEGGLGYNEQFFGPGTRLTVL.